The 25 T cell receptor beta chains reported below all come from one sample, sequenced in a study of blood T cell repertoires in COVID-19. TCRdb's table, derived via immunoSEQ multiplex PCR, lists solely in-frame clones and lacks some. The top ten hold roughly a third of the sample, which has about 15,000 clones, 70% to 90% seen once. Sequencing was done on a sample of peripheral blood. The receptor source for this set is an elderly woman with COVID-19, enrolled during active disease.

The genes are TRBV27 and TRBJ1-2; 11 bases map to TRBD1. V dropped 5 bases and J dropped 8; count of bases not matched to a gene: 10. Looked up from germline, CDR1 is MNHEY and CDR2 is SMNVEV (reference sequence). This CDR3 contains 15 residues. The CDR3 sequence is CASSAGTGGFRGYTF. CDR3 in DNA: TGTGCCAGCAGTGCCGGGACAGGGGGGTTCCGCGGCTACACCTTC.

This chain links TRBV6-5 with TRBJ2-3; D is uncertain. The germline V gene has CDR1 MNHEY and CDR2 SVGAGI. V was cut by 5 bases and J by 0 bases, with 9 bases left in between. The CDR3 runs to 14 residues. The CDR3, as DNA: TGTGCCAGCAGTACTCTAGGCAGCACAGATACGCAGTATTTT. This codes for CASSTLGSTDTQYF.

This chain connects TRBV7-3 to TRBJ2-3; TRBD2 agrees at 8 bases. In germline, CDR1 is SGHTA, CDR2 FQGTGA. J gave up 5 bases and V 5 bases, and 6 bases lay outside the gene matches. The CDR3 runs 14 residues. In nucleotides, the CDR3 is TGTGCCAGCAGCCGAACGGGGGGGCTAGATACGCAGTATTTT. It is translated as CASSRTGGLDTQYF. Full variable domain (remainder filled in from reference TRBV7-3 and TRBJ2-3): GAGVSQTPSNKVTEKGKYVELRCDPISGHTALYWYRQSLGQGPEFLIYFQGTGAADDSGLPNDRFFAVRPEGSVSTLKIQRTERGDSAVYLCASSRTGGLDTQYFGPGTRLTVL.

This clone was seen a handful of times. Other nucleotide sequences from this sample produce the same CDR3. The rearrangement uses TRBV5-1 and TRBJ2-1; TRBD2 matches at 7 bases. With V trimmed by 2 bases and J by 4 bases, 9 bases remained unmatched. CDR1 and CDR2 (germline): SGHRS, YFSETQ. This CDR3 is 16 amino acids long. The CDR3 DNA sequence: TGCGCCAGCAGCTTAGCGGGGTTTGGGGTGTACAATGAGCAGTTCTTC. It encodes CASSLAGFGVYNEQFF.

The chain combines TRBV7-2 with TRBJ2-5; possible D gene TRBD1, 7 bases. Trimming removed 4 bases at V and 2 bases at J, with 11 bases between. This CDR3 has 14 amino acids. Per germline, CDR1 SGHTA and CDR2 FQGNSA. The DNA of the CDR3 is TGTGCCAGCAGCTACCAGGGGGGACAAGAGACCCAGTACTTC. Translating it yields CASSYQGGQETQYF. The full variable domain, with the rest looked up from reference TRBV7-2 and TRBJ2-5, is GAGVSQSPSNKVTEKGKDVELRCDPISGHTALYWYRQSLGQGLEFLIYFQGNSAPDKSGLPSDRFSAERTGGSVSTLTIQRTQQEDSAVYLCASSYQGGQETQYFGPGTRLLVL.

This clone is medium-sized in the sample. The rearrangement uses TRBV6-4 and TRBJ2-5; TRBD2 matches 13 bases. V trimming: 8 bases; J trimming: 5 bases; junction bases outside the gene matches: 8. Germline lookup yields CDR1 MRHNA and CDR2 SNTAGT. The CDR3 length is 15 residues. CDR3 in amino acids: CASSRTSGSKETQYF. The CDR3, as DNA: TGTGCCAGCTCCCGGACTAGCGGGAGTAAGGAGACCCAGTACTTC.

The chain is built from TRBV4-3 and TRBJ1-2; TRBD1 agrees at 7 bases. The CDR3 consists of 14 residues. Germline V gives CDR1 LGHNA, CDR2 YSLEER. V was pared by 6 bases and J by 1 base, with 5 bases of the junction left unmatched. The CDR3 here is CASSETGFNYGYTF. The DNA for the CDR3 is TGCGCCAGCAGTGAGACAGGGTTTAACTATGGCTACACCTTC.

V and J are TRBV28 and TRBJ2-1; D possibly corresponds to TRBD2 (6 bases). Germline CDR1 MDHEN, CDR2 SYDVKM. Trimming took 4 bases from V and 8 from J, leaving 24 bases between them. This CDR3 has 17 residues. CDR3 DNA: TGTGCCAGCAGTTCCCTGCCTAGCGACCGAGCCGGTCATGAGCAGTTCTTC. This codes for CASSSLPSDRAGHEQFF.

The DNA for the CDR3 is TGTGCCAGCAGGGCGACAGCGAACACTGAAGCTTTCTTT. Translation: CASRATANTEAFF. V gene TRBV6-5 combines with J gene TRBJ1-1; maybe TRBD1 (5 bases). The CDR3 is 13 amino acids. Trimming stripped 6 bases from V and 1 base from J, with 9 bases between. The germline CDR1 and CDR2 sequences are MNHEY and SVGAGI.

This clone was recorded only once. The gene calls are TRBV9 and TRBJ2-5, with TRBD1 matching over 10 bases. The CDR3 totals 14 residues. The ends lost 3 bases at V and 9 bases at J; junction bases unmatched: 8. Germline CDR1 reads SGDLS; CDR2 reads YYNGEE. The CDR3 loop reads CASSAGTGARAQYF. The CDR3 DNA sequence: TGTGCCAGCAGCGCCGGGACAGGGGCCAGGGCCCAGTACTTC.

This clone came up once. CDR3 amino acids: CASRHPRDVEAFF. CDR3 DNA: TGTGCCAGCCGCCACCCCAGGGATGTTGAAGCTTTCTTT. The rearrangement joins TRBV27 to TRBJ1-1; D is possibly TRBD1 (5 bases). The CDR3 totals 13 residues. Looked up from germline, CDR1 is MNHEY and CDR2 is SMNVEV (reference sequence). V was clipped by 8 bases and J by 7 bases, with 17 bases between them.

The V gene is TRBV7-9, the J gene TRBJ1-3; maybe TRBD1 (6 bases). The CDR3 runs 15 residues. The V end lost 5 bases, the J end lost 3 bases, and 14 bases lay between the germline ends. Germline V gene lookup returns CDR1 SEHNR and CDR2 FQNEAQ (reference sequence). CDR3 amino acids: CASSKDSLFGNTIYF. The CDR3 DNA reads as TGTGCCAGCAGCAAGGACAGTTTGTTTGGAAACACCATATATTTT.

This rearrangement joins TRBV5-4 to TRBJ2-7; TRBD2 might be the D (6 bases). Trimming removed 5 bases from V and 5 bases from J, with 20 bases in between. CDR1 SGHNT and CDR2 YYREEE come from the germline V gene (reference sequence). The CDR3 is 15 amino acids. In nucleotides, the CDR3 is TGTGCCAGCAGTGACAATGCGGGATTAAGGAACGAGCAGTACTTC. Translated, it gives CASSDNAGLRNEQYF.

The chain is built from TRBV5-1 and TRBJ2-5; D might be TRBD1 (6 bases). The germline V and J ends were trimmed by 4 bases and 2 bases, with 15 bases remaining between them. Germline values: CDR1 SGHRS, CDR2 YFSETQ. CDR3 size: 15 residues. This chain's CDR3 is CASSPFSGTQETQYF. The CDR3 DNA reads as TGCGCCAGCAGCCCGTTTTCCGGGACACAAGAGACCCAGTACTTC.

The rearrangement links TRBV7-2 to TRBJ2-3; TRBD1 agrees at 8 bases. V gave up 7 bases and J gave up 4 bases; unmatched junction bases: 1. Germline lookup yields CDR1 SGHTA and CDR2 FQGNSA. The CDR3 loop spans 12 amino acids. The CDR3 DNA sequence: TGTGCCAGCACAGGGGGCGCAGATACGCAGTATTTT. This gives the protein CASTGGADTQYF.

This sequence joins TRBV18 and TRBJ2-7; 9 bases align to TRBD1. The CDR3 loop spans 14 amino acids. Germline CDR1 and CDR2: KGHSH and LQKENI. V dropped 2 bases and J dropped 3; count of bases not matched to a gene: 2. In DNA, the CDR3 is TGTGCCAGCTCACCAACGGGACAGGGCTACGAGCAGTACTTC. Translating gives CASSPTGQGYEQYF.

This chain joins TRBV10-3 and TRBJ1-6; 12 bases match TRBD1. Germline V gene sequence: CDR1 ENHRY, CDR2 SYGVKD. With 6 bases clipped from V and 8 bases from J, the junction kept 8 bases outside the gene matches. This CDR3 is built from 16 residues. In DNA form, the CDR3 reads TGTGCCATCAGCACTACCGGGACAGGGGGCGATTCACCCCTCCACTTT. Its translation is CAISTTGTGGDSPLHF.

The J gene is TRBJ1-1, the V gene TRBV19; unclear D gene. This CDR3 is built from 15 residues. Germline-derived CDR1 and CDR2 are LNHDA and SQIVND (reference sequence). V was clipped by 7 bases and J by 5 bases, with 20 bases between them. The CDR3 bases are TGTGCCAGTACCCTCCCTAGAGGCCGACGGACTGAAGCTTTCTTT. Encoded protein: CASTLPRGRRTEAFF.

CDR3 in amino acids: CASSQVKAGGYYGYTF. The CDR3 nucleotides read TGCGCCAGCAGCCAAGTAAAGGCAGGGGGCTACTATGGCTACACCTTC. This chain joins TRBV4-1 and TRBJ1-2, with 8 bases that match TRBD1. Germline V CDR1 and CDR2: MGHRA, YSYEKL. Unmatched junction bases numbered 7, after V lost 1 base and J lost 3 bases. This CDR3 spans 16 amino acids.

The chain couples TRBV5-6 to TRBJ2-6; D not certain. This CDR3 contains 17 residues. CDR1 and CDR2 from the germline V gene are SGHDT and YYEEEE. The germline V and J ends were trimmed by 0 bases and 0 bases, with 10 bases remaining between them. The CDR3 DNA is TGTGCCAGCAGCTTGGAAGTAGAGATCTCTGGGGCCAACGTCCTGACTTTC. This sequence encodes CASSLEVEISGANVLTF.

The chain recombines TRBV18 with TRBJ2-1; 14 bases are a match to TRBD2. CDR3 size: 17 residues. Germline V CDR1 and CDR2: KGHSH, LQKENI. V shed 3 bases, J shed 6 bases, and the junction held 7 bases outside the gene matches. CDR3 nucleotide sequence: TGTGCCAGCTCACCGCCGACTAGCGGGAGGGCCCTCAATGAGCAGTTCTTC. Its protein is CASSPPTSGRALNEQFF. Based on the CDR3 plus reference TRBV18 and TRBJ2-1, the full variable domain is NAGVMQNPRHLVRRRGQEARLRCSPMKGHSHVYWYRQLPEEGLKFMVYLQKENIIDESGMPKERFSAEFPKEGPSILRIQQVVRGDSAAYFCASSPPTSGRALNEQFFGPGTRLTVL.

The CDR3 coding sequence is TGTGCCAGTAGTGCCCGGGACAGAACCTACGAGCAGTACTTC. Translating gives CASSARDRTYEQYF. V and J are TRBV19 and TRBJ2-7; 7 bases are a match to TRBD1. The CDR3 sequence is 14 residues long. Trimming took 5 bases from V and 2 from J; bases not matched to a gene: 6. The V gene's germline CDR1 is LNHDA and CDR2 SQIVND (reference sequence).

The chain has TRBV9 and TRBJ1-1, with unresolved D. The CDR3 length is 13 residues. Trimming removed 1 base from V and 2 bases from J, with 6 bases in between. Germline V gene data show CDR1 as SGDLS and CDR2 as YYNGEE. This CDR3 reads CASSVISNTEAFF. The CDR3 DNA reads as TGTGCCAGCAGCGTAATCAGTAACACTGAAGCTTTCTTT.

The chain carries TRBV24-1 and TRBJ2-1; no definite D call. Germline CDR1 reads KGHDR; CDR2 reads SFDVKD. Trimming shortened V by 4 bases and J by 1 base, and 7 bases separated the two germline ends. This CDR3 has 14 amino acids. The CDR3 is CATSEAGSYNEQFF. The CDR3 DNA follows: TGTGCCACCAGTGAGGCAGGATCCTACAATGAGCAGTTCTTC.

The chain recombines TRBV6-1 with TRBJ2-2, with TRBD1 identical over 9 bases. V lost 8 bases and J lost 4; bases outside the gene matches: 8. Germline CDR1 MNHNS, CDR2 SASEGT. The CDR3 runs to 15 residues. The CDR3 here is CASGSDRGGTGELFF. The DNA of the CDR3 is TGTGCCAGCGGCTCGGACAGGGGCGGCACCGGGGAGCTGTTTTTT.